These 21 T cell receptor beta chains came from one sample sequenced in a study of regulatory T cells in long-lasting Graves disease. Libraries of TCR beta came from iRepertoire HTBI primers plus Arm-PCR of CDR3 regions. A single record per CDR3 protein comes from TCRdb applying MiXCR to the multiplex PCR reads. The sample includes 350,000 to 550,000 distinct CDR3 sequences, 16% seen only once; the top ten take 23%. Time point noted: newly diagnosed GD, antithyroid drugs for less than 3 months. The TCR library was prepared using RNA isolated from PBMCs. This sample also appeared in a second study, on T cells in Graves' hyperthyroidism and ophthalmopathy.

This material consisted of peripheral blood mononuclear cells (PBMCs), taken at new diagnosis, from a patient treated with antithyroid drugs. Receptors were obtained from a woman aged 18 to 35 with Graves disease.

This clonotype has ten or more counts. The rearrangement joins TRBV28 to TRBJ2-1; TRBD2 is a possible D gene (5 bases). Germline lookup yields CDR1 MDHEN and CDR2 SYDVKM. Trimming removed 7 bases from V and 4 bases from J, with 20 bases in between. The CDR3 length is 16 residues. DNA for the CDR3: TGTGCCAGCACGCCCCTTGGGAGCCATGATTACAATGAGCAGTTCTTC. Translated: CASTPLGSHDYNEQFF.

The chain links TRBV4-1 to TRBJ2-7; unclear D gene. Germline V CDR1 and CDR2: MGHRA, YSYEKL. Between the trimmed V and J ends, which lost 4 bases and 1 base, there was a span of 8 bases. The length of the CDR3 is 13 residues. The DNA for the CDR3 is TGCGCCAGCAGCCGCCGCGAGTCCTACGAGCAGTACTTC. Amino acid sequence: CASSRRESYEQYF.

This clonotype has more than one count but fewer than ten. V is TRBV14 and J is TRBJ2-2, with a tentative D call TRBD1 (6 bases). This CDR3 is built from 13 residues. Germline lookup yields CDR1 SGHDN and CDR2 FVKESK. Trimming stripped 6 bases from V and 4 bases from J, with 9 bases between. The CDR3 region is CASSRDTTGELFF. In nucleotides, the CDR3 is TGTGCCAGCAGTAGGGACACCACCGGGGAGCTGTTTTTT.

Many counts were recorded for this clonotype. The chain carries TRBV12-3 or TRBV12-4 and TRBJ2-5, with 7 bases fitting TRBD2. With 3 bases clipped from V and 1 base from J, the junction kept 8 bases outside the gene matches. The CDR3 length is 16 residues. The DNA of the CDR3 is TGTGCCAGCAGTTTTCCCGAGGGAGGGCCCCAAGAGACCCAGTACTTC. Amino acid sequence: CASSFPEGGPQETQYF.

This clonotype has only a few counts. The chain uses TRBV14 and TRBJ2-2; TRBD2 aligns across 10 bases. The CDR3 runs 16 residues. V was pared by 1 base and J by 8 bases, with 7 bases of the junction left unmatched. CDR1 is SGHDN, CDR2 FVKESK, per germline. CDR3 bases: TGTGCCAGCAGCCAAGGGTCTAGCGGGAGTTCGGGGGAGCTGTTTTTT. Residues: CASSQGSSGSSGELFF.

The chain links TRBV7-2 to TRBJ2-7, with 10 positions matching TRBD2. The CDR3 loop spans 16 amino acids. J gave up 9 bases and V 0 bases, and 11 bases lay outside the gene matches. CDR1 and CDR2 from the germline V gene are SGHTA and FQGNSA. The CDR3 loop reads CASSLARAGGPKWQYF. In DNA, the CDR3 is TGTGCCAGCAGCTTAGCCAGAGCGGGAGGGCCTAAGTGGCAGTACTTC.

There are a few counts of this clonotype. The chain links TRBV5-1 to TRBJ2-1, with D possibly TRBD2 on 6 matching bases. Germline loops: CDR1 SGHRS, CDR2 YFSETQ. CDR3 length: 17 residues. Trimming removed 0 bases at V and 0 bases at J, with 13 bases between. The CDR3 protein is CASSLAGAGSSYNEQFF. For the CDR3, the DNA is TGCGCCAGCAGCTTGGCCGGGGCGGGGAGCTCCTACAATGAGCAGTTCTTC. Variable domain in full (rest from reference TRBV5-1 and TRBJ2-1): KAGVTQTPRYLIKTRGQQVTLSCSPISGHRSVSWYQQTPGQGLQFLFEYFSETQRNKGNFPGRFSGRQFSNSRSEMNVSTLELGDSALYLCASSLAGAGSSYNEQFFGPGTRLTVL.

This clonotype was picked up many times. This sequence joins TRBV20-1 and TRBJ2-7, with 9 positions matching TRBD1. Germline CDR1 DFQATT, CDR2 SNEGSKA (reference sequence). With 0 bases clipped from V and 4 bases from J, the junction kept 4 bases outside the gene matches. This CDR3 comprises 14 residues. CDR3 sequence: CSARDFGTGYEQYF. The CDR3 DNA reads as TGCAGTGCTAGAGATTTTGGGACAGGGTACGAGCAGTACTTC.

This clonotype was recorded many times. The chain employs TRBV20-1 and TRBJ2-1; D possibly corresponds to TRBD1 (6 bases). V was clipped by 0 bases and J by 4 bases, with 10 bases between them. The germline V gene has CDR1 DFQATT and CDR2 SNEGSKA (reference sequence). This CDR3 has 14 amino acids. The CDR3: CSARDYRAYNEQFF. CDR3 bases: TGCAGTGCTAGAGATTACAGGGCGTACAATGAGCAGTTCTTC.

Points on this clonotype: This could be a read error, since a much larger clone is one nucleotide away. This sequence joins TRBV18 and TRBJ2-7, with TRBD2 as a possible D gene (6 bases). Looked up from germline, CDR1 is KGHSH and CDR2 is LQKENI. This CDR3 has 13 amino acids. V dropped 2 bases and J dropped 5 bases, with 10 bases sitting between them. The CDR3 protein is CASSPTSSDEQYF. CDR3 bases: TGTGCCAGCTCACCAACTTCTAGCGACGAGCAGTACTTC.

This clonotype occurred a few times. The CDR3 sequence: CASSPTTAKSYEQYF. The CDR3 nucleotides are TGTGCCAGCAGTCCGACGACAGCTAAATCCTACGAGCAGTACTTC. This chain links TRBV27 with TRBJ2-7, with a tentative D call TRBD1 (5 bases). The V end was cut by 5 bases, the J end by 1 base, with 15 bases between. This CDR3 spans 15 amino acids. From germline, CDR1 is MNHEY and CDR2 SMNVEV (reference sequence).

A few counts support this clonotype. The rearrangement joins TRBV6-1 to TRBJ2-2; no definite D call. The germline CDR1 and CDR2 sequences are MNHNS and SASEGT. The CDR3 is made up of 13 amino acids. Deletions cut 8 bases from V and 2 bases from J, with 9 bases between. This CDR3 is CASGRHNTGELFF. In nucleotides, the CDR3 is TGTGCCAGCGGACGCCATAACACCGGGGAGCTGTTTTTT.

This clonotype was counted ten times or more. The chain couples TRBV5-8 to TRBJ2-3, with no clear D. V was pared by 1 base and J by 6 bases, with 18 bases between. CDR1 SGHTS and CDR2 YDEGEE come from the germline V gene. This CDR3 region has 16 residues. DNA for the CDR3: TGTGCCAGCAGCTTGCTTCTATCTCGTACTATGGATACGCAGTATTTT. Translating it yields CASSLLLSRTMDTQYF.

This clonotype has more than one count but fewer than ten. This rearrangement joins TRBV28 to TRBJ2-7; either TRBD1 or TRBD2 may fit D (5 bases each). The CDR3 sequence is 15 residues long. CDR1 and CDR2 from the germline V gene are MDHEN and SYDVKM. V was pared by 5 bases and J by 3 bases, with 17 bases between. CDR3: CASSGWGSGNYEQYF. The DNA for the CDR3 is TGTGCCAGCAGTGGCTGGGGGAGTGGGAACTACGAGCAGTACTTC.

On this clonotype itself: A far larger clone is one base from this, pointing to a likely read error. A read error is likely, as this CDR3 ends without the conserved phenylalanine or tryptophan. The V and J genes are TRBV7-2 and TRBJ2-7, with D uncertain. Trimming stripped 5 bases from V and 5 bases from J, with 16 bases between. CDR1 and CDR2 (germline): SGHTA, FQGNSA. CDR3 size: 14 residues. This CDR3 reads CASSRSGPEHEQYL. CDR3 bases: TGTGCCAGCAGCCGCTCCGGACCGGAACACGAGCAGTACCTC.

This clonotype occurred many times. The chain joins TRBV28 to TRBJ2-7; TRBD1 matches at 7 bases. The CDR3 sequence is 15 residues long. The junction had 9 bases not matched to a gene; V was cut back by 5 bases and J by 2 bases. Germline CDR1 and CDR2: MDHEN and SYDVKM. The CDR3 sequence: CASSSPGQFTYEQYF. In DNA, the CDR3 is TGTGCCAGCAGTAGTCCGGGACAGTTTACCTACGAGCAGTACTTC.

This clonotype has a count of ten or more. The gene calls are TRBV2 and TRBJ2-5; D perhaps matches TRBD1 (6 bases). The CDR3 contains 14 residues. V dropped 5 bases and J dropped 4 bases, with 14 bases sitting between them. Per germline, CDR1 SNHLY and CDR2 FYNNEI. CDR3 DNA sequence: TGTGCCAGCAGTCTTGGGGGCGAAGGAGAGACCCAGTACTTC. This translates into CASSLGGEGETQYF.

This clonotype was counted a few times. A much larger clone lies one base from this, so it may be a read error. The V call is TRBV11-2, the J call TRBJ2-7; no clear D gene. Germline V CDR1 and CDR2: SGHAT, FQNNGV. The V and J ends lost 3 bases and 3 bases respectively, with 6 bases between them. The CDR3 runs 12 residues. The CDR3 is CASSFENYEQYF. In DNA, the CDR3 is TGTGCCAGCAGCTTCGAGAACTACGAGCAGTACTTC.

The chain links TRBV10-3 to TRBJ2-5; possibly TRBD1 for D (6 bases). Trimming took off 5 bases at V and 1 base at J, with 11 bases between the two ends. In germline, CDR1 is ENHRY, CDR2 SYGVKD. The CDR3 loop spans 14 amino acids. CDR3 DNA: TGTGCCATCAGTAAACAGGGTTCCCAAGAGACCCAGTACTTC. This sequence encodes CAISKQGSQETQYF.

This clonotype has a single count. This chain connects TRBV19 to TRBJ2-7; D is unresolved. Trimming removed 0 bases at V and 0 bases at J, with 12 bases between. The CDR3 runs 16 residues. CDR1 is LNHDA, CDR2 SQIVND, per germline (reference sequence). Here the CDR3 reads CASSIDGSYYSYEQYF. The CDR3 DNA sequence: TGTGCCAGTAGTATAGATGGCAGCTATTACTCCTACGAGCAGTACTTC. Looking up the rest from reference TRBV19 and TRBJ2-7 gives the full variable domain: DGGITQSPKYLFRKEGQNVTLSCEQNLNHDAMYWYRQDPGQGLRLIYYSQIVNDFQKGDIAEGYSVSREKKESFPLTVTSAQKNPTAFYLCASSIDGSYYSYEQYFGPGTRLTVT.

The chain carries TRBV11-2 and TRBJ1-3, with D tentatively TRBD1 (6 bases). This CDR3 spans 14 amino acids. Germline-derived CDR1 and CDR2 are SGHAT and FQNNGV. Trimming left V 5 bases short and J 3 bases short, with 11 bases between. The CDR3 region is CASSPQGFGNTIYF. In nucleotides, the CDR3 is TGTGCCAGCAGCCCGCAGGGGTTTGGAAACACCATATATTTT.